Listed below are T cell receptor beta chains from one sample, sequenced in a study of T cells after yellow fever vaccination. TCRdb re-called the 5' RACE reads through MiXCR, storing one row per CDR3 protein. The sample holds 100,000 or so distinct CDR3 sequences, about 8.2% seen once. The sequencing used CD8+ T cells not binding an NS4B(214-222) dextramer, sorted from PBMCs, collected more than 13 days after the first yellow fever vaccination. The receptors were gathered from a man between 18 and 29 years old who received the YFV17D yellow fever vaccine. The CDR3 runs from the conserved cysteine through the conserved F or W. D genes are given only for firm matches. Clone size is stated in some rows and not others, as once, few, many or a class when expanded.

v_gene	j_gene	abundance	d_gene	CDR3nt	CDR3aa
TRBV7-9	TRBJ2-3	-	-	TGTGCCAGCAGCTGGGGGGGCCGCGAAGATACGCAGTATTTT	CASSWGGREDTQYF
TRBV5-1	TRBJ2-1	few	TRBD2	TGCGCCAGCAGCTGGACCGGGACTAGCGTGGGCAATGAGCAGTTCTTC	CASSWTGTSVGNEQFF
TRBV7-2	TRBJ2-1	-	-	TGTGCCAGCTATCGAAGCAATGAGCAGTTCTTC	CASYRSNEQFF
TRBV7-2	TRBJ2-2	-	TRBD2	TGTGCCAGCAGCGTTGGACTAGATCGGACCGGGGAGCTGTTTTTT	CASSVGLDRTGELFF
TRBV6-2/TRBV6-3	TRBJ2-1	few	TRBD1	TGTGCCAGCAGTTACTCTATAACAGGGGGTCCCTACAATGAGCAGTTCTTC	CASSYSITGGPYNEQFF
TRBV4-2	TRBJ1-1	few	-	TGTGCCAGCAGCCTGAACGGTGAAGCTTTCTTT	CASSLNGEAFF
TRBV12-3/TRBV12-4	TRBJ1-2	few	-	TGTGCCAGCAGTTTAGGGTCGGGCTACACCTTC	CASSLGSGYTF
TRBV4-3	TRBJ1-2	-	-	TGCGCCAGCAGCCAAGACTGGGGGTATGGCTACACCTTC	CASSQDWGYGYTF
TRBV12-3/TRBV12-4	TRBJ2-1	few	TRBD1	TGTGCCAGCAGTTTCGGCCGCAGGGGGAACCATGAGCAGTTCTTC	CASSFGRRGNHEQFF
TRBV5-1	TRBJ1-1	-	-	TGCGCCAGCAGCTTCGGAGAGAGCGCTGAAGCTTTCTTT	CASSFGESAEAFF
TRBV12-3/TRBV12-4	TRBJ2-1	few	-	TGTGCCAGCAGTTTAATTCCCAATGAGCAGTTCTTC	CASSLIPNEQFF
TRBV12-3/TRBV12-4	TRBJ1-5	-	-	TGTGCCAGCAGTTTTACGTTGGACCCCTATCAGCCCCAGCATTTT	CASSFTLDPYQPQHF
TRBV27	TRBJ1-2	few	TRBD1	TGTGCCAGCAGTGCACAGGGGGATGGCTACACCTTC	CASSAQGDGYTF
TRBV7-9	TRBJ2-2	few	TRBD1	TGTGCCAGCAGCTCCCCGCCGGGACAGGGATGGACCGGGGAGCTGTTTTTT	CASSSPPGQGWTGELFF
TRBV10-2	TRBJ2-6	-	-	TGCGCCAGTACCAGGGAGCCTGGGGCCAACGTCCTGACTTTC	CASTREPGANVLTF
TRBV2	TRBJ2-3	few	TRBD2	TGTGCCAGCAGTGACGGGACTACCCTCGCAGATACGCAGTATTTT	CASSDGTTLADTQYF
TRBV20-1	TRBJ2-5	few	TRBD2	TGCAGTGCTAGACGGTCTAGCGGCGAAGAGACCCAGTACTTC	CSARRSSGEETQYF
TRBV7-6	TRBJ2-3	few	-	TGTGCCAGCAGCACAGGACAGACTAGCACAGATACGCAGTATTTT	CASSTGQTSTDTQYF
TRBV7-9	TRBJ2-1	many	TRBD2	TGTGCCAGTCGGACTAGCGGGGGGTACAATGAGCAGTTCTTC	CASRTSGGYNEQFF
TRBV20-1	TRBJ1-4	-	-	TGCAGTGCTAGGTCCAGTGCAACTAATGAAAAACTGTTTTTT	CSARSSATNEKLFF
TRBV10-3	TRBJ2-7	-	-	TGTGCCATCAGCTCCAGGAATCCCTACGAGCAGTACTTC	CAISSRNPYEQYF
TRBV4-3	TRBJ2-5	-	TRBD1	TGCGCCAGCAGCCCGGGACAGCTTCAAGAGACCCAGTACTTC	CASSPGQLQETQYF
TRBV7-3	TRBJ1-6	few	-	TGTGCCAGCAGCTTTGAAGGGCGTGATTCACCCCTCCACTTT	CASSFEGRDSPLHF
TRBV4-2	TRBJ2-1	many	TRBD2	TGTGCCAGCAGTTTTAGCGGGGGAGAGAATGAGCAGTTCTTC	CASSFSGGENEQFF
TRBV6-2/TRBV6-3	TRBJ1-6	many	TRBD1	TGTGCCAGCAGTCTCGGGAGGACAGGGGAAGGTTCACCCCTCCACTTT	CASSLGRTGEGSPLHF